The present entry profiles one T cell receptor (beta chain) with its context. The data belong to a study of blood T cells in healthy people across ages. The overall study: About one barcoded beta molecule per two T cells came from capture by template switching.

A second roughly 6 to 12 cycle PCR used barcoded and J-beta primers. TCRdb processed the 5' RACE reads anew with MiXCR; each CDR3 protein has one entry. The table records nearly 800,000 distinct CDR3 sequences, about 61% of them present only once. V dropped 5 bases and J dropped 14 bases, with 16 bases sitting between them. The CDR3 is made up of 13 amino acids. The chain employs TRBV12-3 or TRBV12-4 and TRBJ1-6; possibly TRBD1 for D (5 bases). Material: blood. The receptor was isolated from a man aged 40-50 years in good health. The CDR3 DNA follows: TGTGCCAGCAGTAGGGGAGCAGGTTTCACCCTCCACTTT. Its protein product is CASSRGAGFTLHF.